Below, 28 T cell receptor beta chains from the same sample are listed, as sequenced in a study of read filtering for tumor transcriptome and immune sequencing. The library was built from around 0.4 ug RNA with molecular barcoded adaptors for alpha/delta and beta/gamma chains. MiXCR was run by TCRdb on the reads, yielding one entry per CDR3 protein. The sample yields 43,000 or so distinct CDR3 sequences, around 20% seen once. The sequenced material came from a population of CD138-negative cells sorted from bone marrow. These receptor sequences come from a donor aged 40 or older with multiple myeloma.

The V call is TRBV29-1, the J call TRBJ2-1, with TRBD2 matching 11 bases. The CDR3 runs to 14 residues. The germline CDR1 and CDR2 sequences are SQVTM and ANQGSEA. J gave up 9 bases and V 7 bases, and 11 bases lay outside the gene matches. The CDR3 DNA sequence: TGCAGCGCCCGACTAGCGGGACAGCGTTCTGAGCAGTTCTTC. The encoded protein is CSARLAGQRSEQFF.

In its sample, this clonotype was seen many times. The V gene is TRBV11-2, the J gene TRBJ2-1; tentative D call: TRBD2 (6 bases). V was shortened by 0 bases and J by 3 bases, with 9 bases between the two germline ends. This CDR3 contains 15 residues. The germline V gene encodes CDR1 SGHAT and CDR2 FQNNGV. The CDR3 spells CASSLEGSGYNEQFF. Here the CDR3 DNA reads TGTGCCAGCAGCTTAGAAGGTAGCGGCTACAATGAGCAGTTCTTC.

This clonotype was seen ten or more times. The J gene is TRBJ2-7, the V gene TRBV5-1, with a possible D match to TRBD2 (6 bases). Germline values: CDR1 SGHRS, CDR2 YFSETQ. The length of the CDR3 is 16 residues. V dropped 0 bases and J dropped 2 bases, with 15 bases sitting between them. CDR3 sequence: CASSLGLRDSTYEQYF. In nucleotides, the CDR3 is TGCGCCAGCAGCTTGGGCCTCCGGGACTCGACCTACGAGCAGTACTTC.

This clonotype showed up many times. The chain uses TRBV28 and TRBJ2-7; D not resolved. This CDR3 contains 15 residues. Trimming took off 3 bases at V and 0 bases at J, with 12 bases between the two ends. Germline values: CDR1 MDHEN, CDR2 SYDVKM. CDR3 residues: CASSFPSGLSYEQYF. CDR3 DNA sequence: TGTGCCAGCAGTTTCCCTTCGGGCCTCTCCTACGAGCAGTACTTC.

To note about this clonotype: Just one base apart from a much larger clone, this may be a read error. The rearrangement uses TRBV19 and TRBJ2-1; 10 nucleotides agree with TRBD2. Germline values: CDR1 LNHDA, CDR2 SQIVND (reference sequence). CDR3 length: 15 amino acids. The V segment lost 7 bases and the J segment 6 bases; nucleotides outside the gene matches: 9. The CDR3 region is CASTVAGLASNEQFF. In DNA form, the CDR3 reads TGTGCCAGTACCGTGGCGGGACTAGCGAGCAATGAGCAGTTCTTC.

The V gene is TRBV6-6, the J gene TRBJ2-7, with D hard to call. Between the trimmed V and J ends, which lost 5 bases and 3 bases, there was a span of 17 bases. Germline V CDR1 and CDR2: MNHNY, SVGAGI (reference sequence). The CDR3 has 15 amino acids. CDR3 amino acids: CASSDGSFSFYEQYF. The CDR3 DNA is TGTGCCAGCAGTGACGGGTCCTTCTCTTTCTACGAGCAGTACTTC.

For this clonotype: Because the CDR3 is missing its conserved closing phenylalanine or tryptophan, this is likely a read error. The CDR3 spells CASNRGGRANSDAQYL. In nucleotides, the CDR3 is TGTGCCAGCAACCGTGGCGGGAGGGCCAATTCAGATGCGCAGTATCTT. This chain connects TRBV7-9 to TRBJ2-3; TRBD2 matches at 9 bases. Germline CDR1 SEHNR, CDR2 FQNEAQ (reference sequence). The length of the CDR3 is 16 residues.

This clonotype was counted many times. The chain links TRBV19 to TRBJ2-5; either TRBD1 or TRBD2 may supply D (6 bases each). The CDR3 is 15 amino acids. V lost 5 bases to trimming and J lost 5 bases, with 18 bases between them. CDR1 is LNHDA and CDR2 is SQIVND in the germline V gene (reference sequence). The CDR3 sequence is CASSPEARGGETQYF. CDR3 DNA sequence: TGTGCCAGTAGTCCCGAGGCCAGGGGAGGCGAGACCCAGTACTTC.

This clonotype was seen ten or more times. V gene TRBV28 combines with J gene TRBJ2-7, with no clear D. V dropped 4 bases and J dropped 1 base, with 8 bases sitting between them. The CDR3 has 13 amino acids. The V gene's germline CDR1 is MDHEN and CDR2 SYDVKM. CDR3 sequence (DNA): TGTGCCAGCAGTTCTGGGCAGTCCTACGAGCAGTACTTC. This gives the protein CASSSGQSYEQYF.

The table lists this clonotype with many counts. The chain is built from TRBV11-3 and TRBJ1-5; no firm D call. From germline, CDR1 is SGHNT and CDR2 YENEEA. V was clipped by 5 bases and J by 7 bases, with 12 bases between them. The CDR3 length is 13 residues. The chain's CDR3 is CASSQQGQQPQHF. The CDR3 DNA sequence: TGTGCCAGCAGCCAGCAAGGGCAGCAGCCCCAGCATTTT.

V gene TRBV28 combines with J gene TRBJ1-3, with no clear D. This CDR3 is built from 16 residues. V shed 6 bases and J shed 0 bases, with 15 bases lying between them. Germline loops: CDR1 MDHEN, CDR2 SYDVKM. The CDR3 loop reads CASRANSLSSGNTIYF. The CDR3 DNA reads TGTGCCAGCAGAGCAAACAGCCTTAGCTCTGGAAACACCATATATTTT.

This clonotype was seen at least ten times. The J gene is TRBJ2-1, the V gene TRBV28; 10 nucleotides line up with TRBD1. V dropped 7 bases and J dropped 8; count of bases not matched to a gene: 11. Germline V gives CDR1 MDHEN, CDR2 SYDVKM. The CDR3 is 15 residues long. CDR3 protein: CASNSPGTGDDEQFF. CDR3 bases: TGTGCCAGCAATAGTCCCGGGACAGGGGATGATGAGCAGTTCTTC.

As for this clonotype: This may be a read error: a much more frequent sequence differs by one nucleotide. V usage is TRBV5-1 and J usage is TRBJ2-7; TRBD1 matches at 10 bases. CDR1 and CDR2 from the germline V gene are SGHRS and YFSETQ. This CDR3 is 13 amino acids long. DNA for the CDR3: TGCGTCAGCAGGGGGACAGGGGCCTACGAGCAGTACTTC. Protein product: CVSRGTGAYEQYF.

The chain's CDR3 is CASSLGYGSVDTGELFF. CDR3 in DNA: TGTGCCAGCAGCCTCGGGTACGGGAGCGTCGACACCGGGGAGCTGTTTTTT. The V call is TRBV3-1, the J call TRBJ2-2; possibly TRBD2 for D (6 bases). With 4 bases removed from V and 3 bases from J, the gap between germline ends came to 18 bases. CDR3 length: 17 amino acids. The germline V gene encodes CDR1 LGHDT and CDR2 YNNKEL (reference sequence).

This chain connects TRBV7-9 to TRBJ1-2; 10 nucleotides line up with TRBD1. There are 14 residues in the CDR3. V trimming: 4 bases; J trimming: 6 bases; junction bases outside the gene matches: 5. The germline V gene has CDR1 SEHNR and CDR2 FQNEAQ (reference sequence). CDR3 loop: CASSSGTGEDGYTF. The CDR3 nucleotides read TGTGCCAGCAGCTCCGGGACAGGGGAAGATGGCTACACCTTC.

This clonotype was seen ten or more times. The chain couples TRBV12-3 or TRBV12-4 to TRBJ2-5; 7 bases map to TRBD1. The CDR3 has 13 residues. J lost 9 bases, V lost 8 bases, and 12 bases had no gene match. CDR3 sequence: CASGNRGQEAQYF. The CDR3 coding sequence is TGTGCCAGCGGTAATAGGGGGCAGGAGGCCCAGTACTTC.

This clonotype was detected many times. CDR3 sequence (DNA): TGTGCCAGCAGTGACTCGAACAGGGGAGTGACAGATACGCAGTATTTT. Residues: CASSDSNRGVTDTQYF. The chain recombines TRBV6-4 with TRBJ2-3; TRBD1 agrees at 7 bases. In germline, CDR1 is MRHNA, CDR2 SNTAGT. With V trimmed by 0 bases and J by 3 bases, 6 bases remained unmatched. The CDR3 length is 16 residues.

The chain employs TRBV20-1 and TRBJ1-3, with TRBD1 identical over 7 bases. J gave up 0 bases and V 3 bases, and 5 bases lay outside the gene matches. The germline V gene encodes CDR1 DFQATT and CDR2 SNEGSKA (reference sequence). The CDR3 sequence is 15 residues long. The CDR3 spells CSASPRQGSGNTIYF. Written as DNA, the CDR3 is TGCAGTGCTAGCCCGAGACAGGGCTCTGGAAACACCATATATTTT.

This clonotype was recorded many times. The chain recombines TRBV6-2 or TRBV6-3 with TRBJ2-1; D uncertain. V shed 5 bases and J shed 5 bases, with 4 bases lying between them. The CDR3 is 11 residues long. Germline-derived CDR1 and CDR2 are MNHEY and SVGEGT. CDR3 in amino acids: CASSPHNEQFF. The CDR3 nucleotides are TGTGCCAGCAGTCCGCACAATGAGCAGTTCTTC.

This chain connects TRBV10-3 to TRBJ2-3; 12 bases agree with TRBD2. Germline V gene data show CDR1 as ENHRY and CDR2 as SYGVKD. This CDR3 spans 15 amino acids. V dropped 2 bases and J dropped 6; count of bases not matched to a gene: 3. CDR3 residues: CAISETSGRLDTQYF. CDR3 coding DNA: TGTGCCATCAGTGAGACTAGCGGGAGGCTTGATACGCAGTATTTT.

This clonotype was counted many times. The rearrangement links TRBV24-1 to TRBJ2-3; no clear D. Germline-derived CDR1 and CDR2 are KGHDR and SFDVKD. The CDR3 is 18 residues long. V lost 1 base, J lost 4 bases, and 20 bases lay in between. Here the CDR3 reads CATSDFSDRAAYSDTQYF. The CDR3 bases are TGTGCCACCAGTGATTTTTCGGACCGGGCCGCTTATTCAGATACGCAGTATTTT.

Concerning this clonotype: A much larger clone is a single base away; this may be a read error. The chain joins TRBV20-1 to TRBJ2-7, with 8 bases lining up with TRBD1. The germline V gene has CDR1 DFQATT and CDR2 SNEGSKA (reference sequence). The CDR3 is 12 amino acids. CDR3: CSASDRGYEQHF. The CDR3 nucleotides are TGCAGTGCTAGTGACAGGGGTTACGAGCAGCACTTC.

A single count supports this clonotype. It may be a read error: a sequence one base away is much more abundant. V gene TRBV19 combines with J gene TRBJ2-2; the D gene is possibly TRBD1 (6 bases). CDR3 length: 16 residues. The germline V gene encodes CDR1 LNHDA and CDR2 SQIVND (reference sequence). DNA for the CDR3: TGTGCCAGTTTAACCAACAGGGCCGCGAACACCGGGGAGCCGTTTTTT. Translating gives CASLTNRAANTGEPFF.

With regard to this clonotype: A read error may account for a junction end that differs from germline. The chain has TRBV2 and TRBJ1-2, with D tentatively TRBD1 (5 bases). From germline, CDR1 is SNHLY and CDR2 FYNNEI. The CDR3 spans 15 residues. The DNA of the CDR3 is TGTGCCAGCAGTGAGGTCGGCAGGGCTACCTATGGCAACACCTTC. Residues: CASSEVGRATYGNTF. Supplemented by reference TRBV2 and TRBJ1-2, the full variable domain reads EPEVTQTPSHQVTQMGQEVILRCVPISNHLYFYWYRQILGQKVEFLVSFYNNEISEKSEIFDDQFSVERPDGSNFTLKIRSTKLEDSAMYFCASSEVGRATYGNTFGSGTRLTVV.

This clonotype has ten or more counts. The V call is TRBV29-1, the J call TRBJ1-1; D may be TRBD1 (5 bases). V lost 4 bases and J lost 5, with 14 bases in between. The CDR3 is 13 amino acids. CDR1 is SQVTM, CDR2 ANQGSEA, per germline. For the CDR3, the DNA is TGCAGCGTTGGGGGACCGACCTGGACTGAAGCTTTCTTT. Translating gives CSVGGPTWTEAFF. Filled out from reference TRBV29-1 and TRBJ1-1, the complete variable domain reads SAVISQKPSRDICQRGTSLTIQCQVDSQVTMMFWYRQQPGQSLTLIATANQGSEATYESGFVIDKFPISRPNLTFSTLTVSNMSPEDSSIYLCSVGGPTWTEAFFGQGTRLTVV.

This clonotype was counted between two and nine times. The chain recombines TRBV2 with TRBJ2-3; 9 nucleotides align to TRBD2. In germline, CDR1 is SNHLY, CDR2 FYNNEI. The length of the CDR3 is 15 residues. V gave up 6 bases and J gave up 2 bases; unmatched junction bases: 6. Here the CDR3 DNA reads TGTGCCAGCAGCCAGAGGACTAGCGACACAGATACGCAGTATTTT. As protein: CASSQRTSDTDTQYF.

This clonotype was detected ten times or more. V and J are TRBV24-1 and TRBJ1-5; no clear D gene. V lost 3 bases and J lost 7, with 12 bases in between. Germline loops: CDR1 KGHDR, CDR2 SFDVKD. The CDR3 extends over 14 amino acids. The CDR3, as DNA: TGTGCCACCAGTGATCGGGTTTCGTGGCAGCCCCAGCATTTT. This sequence encodes CATSDRVSWQPQHF.

This clonotype was seen a few times. V and J are TRBV29-1 and TRBJ2-1; tentative D call: TRBD1 (5 bases). The ends were cut back, 3 bases at V and 1 base at J, with 10 bases in the middle. Germline loops: CDR1 SQVTM, CDR2 ANQGSEA. This CDR3 has 14 amino acids. CDR3: CSVDVPGSYNEQFF. The DNA of the CDR3 is TGCAGCGTTGACGTACCAGGGTCCTACAATGAGCAGTTCTTC.